This T cell receptor beta chain derives from a study of graft-versus-host responses after intestinal transplantation. Study results and caveats: Where graft-donor T cell macrochimerism was present, patients had high graft-versus-host to host-versus-graft clonal ratios in allografts. Circulating GvH clones peaking coincided with falling HvG clones soon after transplant. GvH clones were found in recipient marrow; some appeared first in ileum or blood.

In regard to this clone: What it binds is unknown.

Only in-frame clones appear in the TCRdb table, and some are missing; sequencing was by immunoSEQ multiplex PCR. Of roughly 80,000 clones in the sample, around nine tenths were seen once. The receptor was isolated from a human donor who was the organ donor for an intestinal transplant. The specimen comprised unstimulated CD8+ T cells sorted from spleen or lymph node cells, sampled before transplant.

CDR3 nucleotides: TGTGCCAGCAGTCGGACAGGGGCTGAAGCTTTCTTT. This sequence encodes CASSRTGAEAFF. The chain employs TRBV7-9 and TRBJ1-1; 9 bases match TRBD1. The V gene's germline CDR1 is SEHNR and CDR2 FQNEAQ (reference sequence). The trim removed 6 bases at V and 6 bases at J, leaving 2 bases unmatched. This CDR3 has 12 amino acids.